This TCR beta chain was observed in a study of CD8+CD57+ T cells in acquired aplastic anemia. Across the whole study: Across the sorted CD4+ and CD8+ cells, DNA amounts averaged roughly 3 ug.

Worth noting for this clonotype: Antigen: not known.

The study profiled TCR beta VDJ and CDR3 using genomic DNA as template. TCRdb fed the reads into MiXCR, producing one record per CDR3 protein. The sample has about 190,000 distinct CDR3 sequences, 55% to 70% seen once. Germline lookup yields CDR1 SGHTA and CDR2 FQGTGA. The trim removed 8 bases at V and 2 bases at J, leaving 7 bases unmatched. The CDR3 is 15 amino acids. Study-wide results and limits: There were twenty-nine CD8+ CDR3 sequences that occurred in both patients and controls.

Sequences were obtained from sorted CD4+, CD8+, or CD8+CD57+ T cells (not recorded which) from PBMCs. The clonotype was recovered from a human donor with severe aplastic anemia or a healthy control (not recorded which). The chain is built from TRBV7-3 and TRBJ2-3; TRBD2 agrees at 10 bases. As DNA, the CDR3 is TGTGCCAGCTTTTCAGCGGGAGGGCCCACAGATACGCAGTATTTT. This gives the protein CASFSAGGPTDTQYF.